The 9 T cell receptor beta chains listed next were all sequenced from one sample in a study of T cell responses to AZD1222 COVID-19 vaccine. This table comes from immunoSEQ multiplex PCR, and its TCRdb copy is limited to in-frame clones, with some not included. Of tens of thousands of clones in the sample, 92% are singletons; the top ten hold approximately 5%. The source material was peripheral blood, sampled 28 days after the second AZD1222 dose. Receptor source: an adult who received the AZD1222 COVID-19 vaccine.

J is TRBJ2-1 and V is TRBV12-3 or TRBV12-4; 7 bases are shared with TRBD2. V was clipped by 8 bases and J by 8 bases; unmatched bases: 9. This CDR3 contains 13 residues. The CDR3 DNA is TGTGCCAGCCTGGGAGGGGTGGGCGATGAGCAGTTCTTC. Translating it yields CASLGGVGDEQFF.

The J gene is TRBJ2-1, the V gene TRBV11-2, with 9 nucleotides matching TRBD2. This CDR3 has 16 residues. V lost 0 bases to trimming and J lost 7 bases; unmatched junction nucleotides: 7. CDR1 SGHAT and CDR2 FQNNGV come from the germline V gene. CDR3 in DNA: TGTGCCAGCAGCTTAGATAGTGTAGCGGGAGCGAATGAGCAGTTCTTC. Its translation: CASSLDSVAGANEQFF.

CDR3 sequence: CASSPAAGSSYEQYF. CDR3 DNA sequence: TGTGCCAGCAGTCCGGCCGCGGGGAGCTCCTACGAGCAGTACTTC. The J gene is TRBJ2-7, the V gene TRBV27, with D perhaps matching TRBD2 (6 bases). Germline V gives CDR1 MNHEY, CDR2 SMNVEV (reference sequence). CDR3 length: 15 amino acids. The V gene lost 5 bases and the J gene lost 0 bases, with 14 bases spanning the gap.

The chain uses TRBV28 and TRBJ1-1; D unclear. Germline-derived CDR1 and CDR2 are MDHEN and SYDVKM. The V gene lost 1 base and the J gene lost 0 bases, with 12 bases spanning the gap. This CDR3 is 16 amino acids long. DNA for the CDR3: TGTGCCAGCAGTTTATATGGGAGGACCCTGAACACTGAAGCTTTCTTT. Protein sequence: CASSLYGRTLNTEAFF.

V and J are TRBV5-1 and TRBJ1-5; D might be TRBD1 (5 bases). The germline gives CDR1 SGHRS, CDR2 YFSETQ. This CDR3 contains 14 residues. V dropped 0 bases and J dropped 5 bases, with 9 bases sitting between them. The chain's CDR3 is CASSLAGEHQPQHF. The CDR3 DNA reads TGCGCCAGCAGCTTGGCGGGGGAGCATCAGCCCCAGCATTTT.

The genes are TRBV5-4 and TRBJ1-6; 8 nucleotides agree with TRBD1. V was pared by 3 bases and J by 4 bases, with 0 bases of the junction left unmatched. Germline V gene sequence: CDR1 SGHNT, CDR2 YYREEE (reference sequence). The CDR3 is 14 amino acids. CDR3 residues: CASSWTGYNSPLHF. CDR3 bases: TGTGCCAGCAGCTGGACAGGGTATAATTCACCCCTCCACTTT.

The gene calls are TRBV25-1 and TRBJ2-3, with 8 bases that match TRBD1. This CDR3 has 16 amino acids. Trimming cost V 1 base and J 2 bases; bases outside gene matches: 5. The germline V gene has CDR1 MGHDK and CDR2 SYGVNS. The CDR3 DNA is TGTGCCAGCAGTGAATTTGACAGGGGATTCACAGATACGCAGTATTTT. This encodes CASSEFDRGFTDTQYF.

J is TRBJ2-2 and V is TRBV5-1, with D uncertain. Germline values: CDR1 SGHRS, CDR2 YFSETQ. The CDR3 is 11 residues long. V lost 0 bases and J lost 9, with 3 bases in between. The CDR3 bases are TGCGCCAGCAGCTTGGCGTGGGAGCTGTTTTTT. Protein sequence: CASSLAWELFF.

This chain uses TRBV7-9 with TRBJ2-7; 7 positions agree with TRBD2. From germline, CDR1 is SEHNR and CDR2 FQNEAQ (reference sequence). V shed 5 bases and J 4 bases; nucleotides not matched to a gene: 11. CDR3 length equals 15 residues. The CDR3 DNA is TGTGCCAGCAGCCTCGTAGCGGGTGGGGGGTACGAGCAGTACTTC. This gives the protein CASSLVAGGGYEQYF. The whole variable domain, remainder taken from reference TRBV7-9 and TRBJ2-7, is DTGVSQNPRHKITKRGQNVTFRCDPISEHNRLYWYRQTLGQGPEFLTYFQNEAQLEKSRLLSDRFSAERPKGSFSTLEIQRTEQGDSAMYLCASSLVAGGGYEQYFGPGTRLTVT.